This T cell receptor beta chain was sequenced for a study of cytomegalovirus exposure and HLA in healthy donors. Study at large: For the approximately 390 genotyped donors, 75% to 90% fell within the Caucasian-associated ancestry cluster. Overall study results and limits: A later analysis found most CMV-associated TCR beta chains apparently HLA-restricted. Exclusion applied to some V segments, including TRBV6-2 and TRBV6-3, as they were indistinguishable. Sequencing probably produced one cluster of sequence variants that were highly shared.

Turning to this clone: Its cognate antigen is unknown.

Germline V gives CDR1 LNHDA, CDR2 SQIVND (reference sequence). Losses at the gene ends were 5 bases for V and 3 bases for J; bases not matched to a gene: 8. CDR3 size: 16 residues. Primers included in the PCR were 60 Vbeta and 13 Jbeta primers. Profiled with immunoSEQ multiplex PCR; TCRdb holds only in-frame clones, not every one. The repertoire consists of fewer than 150,000 clones, with 70% to 80% occurring once and the leading ten covering over 2%. Sequencing was carried out using PBMCs. The chain carries TRBV19 and TRBJ2-2, with 8 bases matching TRBD1. This clonotype was obtained from a young man in good health and CMV-seronegative. The CDR3 sequence is CASSDAGGYDTGELFF. The CDR3 coding sequence is TGTGCCAGTAGTGACGCAGGGGGCTACGACACCGGGGAGCTGTTTTTT.